These T cell receptor beta chains were read from a single sample in a study of cytomegalovirus exposure and HLA in healthy donors. Assay: immunoSEQ multiplex PCR; the TCRdb copy retains only in-frame clones and omits some. Among 200,000 to 250,000 clones listed, approximately 68% were seen once. Sequenced material: PBMCs. The receptors come from a woman in her twenties or thirties in good health and CMV-seronegative. CDR3s include the opening cysteine and the closing phenylalanine or tryptophan. The D gene is left open where the match is weak. Expanded clones get a size class; other rows say once, few or many, or leave the size out.

v_call: TRBV7-8; clone_size: -; d_call: TRBD1; j_call: TRBJ1-1; cdr3_aa: CASSLDRVGTEAFF; cdr3_nt: TGTGCCAGCAGTTTGGACAGGGTCGGCACTGAAGCTTTCTTT
v_call: TRBV15; clone_size: -; d_call: TRBD1; j_call: TRBJ2-1; cdr3_aa: CASGGVMDEQFF; cdr3_nt: TGTGCCTCAGGGGGAGTAATGGATGAGCAGTTCTTC
v_call: TRBV6-5; clone_size: -; d_call: -; j_call: TRBJ2-2; cdr3_aa: CASSWSSVDGELFF; cdr3_nt: TGTGCCAGCAGTTGGTCTAGCGTCGACGGGGAGCTGTTTTTT
v_call: TRBV10-2; clone_size: -; d_call: TRBD1; j_call: TRBJ2-7; cdr3_aa: CASSGQGAGTYEQYF; cdr3_nt: TGCGCCAGCAGTGGCCAGGGGGCGGGGACCTACGAGCAGTACTTC
v_call: TRBV7-9; clone_size: -; d_call: -; j_call: TRBJ2-3; cdr3_aa: CASSLDRVNTDTQYF; cdr3_nt: TGTGCCAGCAGCTTAGATCGGGTTAACACAGATACGCAGTATTTT
v_call: TRBV5-5; clone_size: once; d_call: TRBD1; j_call: TRBJ1-3; cdr3_aa: CASSFRSGQTDSIYF; cdr3_nt: TGTGCCAGCAGCTTCCGTTCGGGACAGACGGACTCCATATATTTT
v_call: TRBV7-9; clone_size: -; d_call: TRBD1; j_call: TRBJ1-2; cdr3_aa: CASNKGQGSDGYTF; cdr3_nt: TGTGCCAGCAACAAAGGACAGGGGTCGGATGGCTACACCTTC
v_call: TRBV6-1; clone_size: once; d_call: TRBD2; j_call: TRBJ2-1; cdr3_aa: CASSAPSGGNSYNEQFF; cdr3_nt: TGTGCCAGCAGTGCTCCTAGCGGGGGGAACTCCTACAATGAGCAGTTCTTC
v_call: TRBV30; clone_size: -; d_call: -; j_call: TRBJ1-2; cdr3_aa: CAWSALGQSGTYGYTF; cdr3_nt: TGTGCCTGGAGTGCCCTAGGGCAGTCGGGGACTTATGGCTACACCTTC
v_call: TRBV5-1; clone_size: -; d_call: -; j_call: TRBJ1-1; cdr3_aa: CASSQVGSEAFF; cdr3_nt: TGCGCCAGCAGCCAGGTAGGTTCTGAAGCTTTCTTT
v_call: TRBV5-5; clone_size: -; d_call: -; j_call: TRBJ2-5; cdr3_aa: CASSLVPGETQYF; cdr3_nt: TGTGCCAGCAGCTTGGTTCCAGGGGAGACCCAGTACTTC
v_call: TRBV4-3; clone_size: -; d_call: -; j_call: TRBJ1-3; cdr3_aa: CASSTVGTMPGNTIYF; cdr3_nt: TGCGCCAGCAGCACAGTTGGGACAATGCCTGGAAACACCATATATTTT
v_call: TRBV2; clone_size: -; d_call: -; j_call: TRBJ2-7; cdr3_aa: CASSDLGGTSSYEQYF; cdr3_nt: TGTGCCAGCAGTGATCTAGGGGGAACGAGCTCCTACGAGCAGTACTTC
v_call: TRBV9; clone_size: -; d_call: TRBD2; j_call: TRBJ2-7; cdr3_aa: CASSGLPGGLNEQYF; cdr3_nt: TGTGCCAGCAGCGGCCTCCCGGGGGGGCTTAACGAGCAGTACTTC
v_call: TRBV19; clone_size: -; d_call: -; j_call: TRBJ1-2; cdr3_aa: CASSIWGGLTF; cdr3_nt: TGTGCCAGTAGTATTTGGGGCGGCTTGACCTTC
v_call: TRBV6-6; clone_size: -; d_call: TRBD1; j_call: TRBJ1-4; cdr3_aa: CASSYRDRDEKLFF; cdr3_nt: TGTGCCAGCAGTTACCGGGACAGGGACGAAAAACTGTTTTTT
v_call: TRBV9; clone_size: -; d_call: -; j_call: TRBJ1-2; cdr3_aa: CASSVDGGLYGYTF; cdr3_nt: TGTGCCAGCAGCGTAGATGGAGGACTCTATGGCTACACCTTC
v_call: TRBV5-4; clone_size: -; d_call: -; j_call: TRBJ2-2; cdr3_aa: CASSLAGLKDTGELFF; cdr3_nt: TGTGCCAGCAGCTTGGCGGGTTTAAAGGACACCGGGGAGCTGTTTTTT
v_call: TRBV7-2; clone_size: once; d_call: TRBD1; j_call: TRBJ2-5; cdr3_aa: CASSAPDRGRQETQYF; cdr3_nt: TGTGCCAGCAGCGCACCGGACAGGGGGCGGCAAGAGACCCAGTACTTC
v_call: TRBV5-1; clone_size: few; d_call: -; j_call: TRBJ2-7; cdr3_aa: CASSLGGSRGPTYEQYF; cdr3_nt: TGCGCCAGCAGCTTGGGTGGTAGCAGGGGCCCAACGTACGAGCAGTACTTC
v_call: TRBV6-5; clone_size: few; d_call: -; j_call: TRBJ1-2; cdr3_aa: CASSYHEGGGGYTF; cdr3_nt: TGTGCCAGCAGTTACCATGAGGGAGGGGGTGGCTACACCTTC
v_call: TRBV6-5; clone_size: -; d_call: -; j_call: TRBJ1-1; cdr3_aa: CASSRFEGGDTEAFF; cdr3_nt: TGTGCCAGCAGTCGCTTCGAGGGGGGGGACACTGAAGCTTTCTTT
v_call: TRBV29-1; clone_size: few; d_call: -; j_call: TRBJ1-1; cdr3_aa: CSVSRGPGNTEAFF; cdr3_nt: TGCAGCGTCTCTAGGGGCCCGGGGAACACTGAAGCTTTCTTT
v_call: TRBV11-2; clone_size: -; d_call: TRBD1; j_call: TRBJ1-2; cdr3_aa: CASSARQGLNYGYTF; cdr3_nt: TGTGCCAGCAGCGCCCGACAGGGGTTAAACTATGGCTACACCTTC
v_call: TRBV5-8; clone_size: once; d_call: -; j_call: TRBJ1-1; cdr3_aa: CASSLGSFWTMNTEAFF; cdr3_nt: TGTGCCAGCAGCTTAGGGTCGTTCTGGACAATGAACACTGAAGCTTTCTTT
v_call: TRBV19; clone_size: -; d_call: -; j_call: TRBJ1-5; cdr3_aa: CASSTGRTVSNQPQHF; cdr3_nt: TGTGCCAGTAGTACCGGGCGGACAGTTAGCAATCAGCCCCAGCATTTT
v_call: TRBV30; clone_size: -; d_call: -; j_call: TRBJ1-2; cdr3_aa: CACPGSDGYTF; cdr3_nt: TGTGCCTGCCCGGGTAGCGATGGCTACACCTTC
v_call: TRBV4-2; clone_size: -; d_call: -; j_call: TRBJ2-3; cdr3_aa: CASSQAGILTDTQYF; cdr3_nt: TGTGCCAGCAGCCAAGCCGGGATCCTCACAGATACGCAGTATTTT
v_call: TRBV19; clone_size: few; d_call: TRBD1; j_call: TRBJ1-2; cdr3_aa: CASSTGDRESGNYGYTF; cdr3_nt: TGTGCCAGTAGTACTGGAGACAGGGAATCAGGCAACTATGGCTACACCTTC
v_call: TRBV19; clone_size: -; d_call: TRBD1; j_call: TRBJ1-1; cdr3_aa: CASSLPPGTGAFRVTEAFF; cdr3_nt: TGTGCCAGTAGCCTTCCCCCCGGGACAGGGGCCTTCCGGGTCACTGAAGCTTTCTTT
v_call: TRBV6-5; clone_size: -; d_call: -; j_call: TRBJ1-5; cdr3_aa: CASSENRGNQPQHF; cdr3_nt: TGTGCCAGCAGTGAAAATCGGGGCAATCAGCCCCAGCATTTT
v_call: TRBV6-1; clone_size: -; d_call: -; j_call: TRBJ1-1; cdr3_aa: CASSFPGIPEAFF; cdr3_nt: TGTGCCAGCAGTTTCCCCGGGATACCTGAAGCTTTCTTT
v_call: TRBV14; clone_size: -; d_call: TRBD1; j_call: TRBJ2-3; cdr3_aa: CASSLDRGRTDTQYF; cdr3_nt: TGTGCCAGCAGCTTGGACAGGGGGAGAACAGATACGCAGTATTTT
v_call: TRBV7-9; clone_size: few; d_call: TRBD1; j_call: TRBJ1-3; cdr3_aa: CASSQGGQGFSGNTIYF; cdr3_nt: TGTGCCAGCAGCCAGGGGGGACAGGGGTTCTCTGGAAACACCATATATTTT
v_call: TRBV10-3; clone_size: -; d_call: -; j_call: TRBJ2-2; cdr3_aa: CAINPGTTGELFF; cdr3_nt: TGTGCCATCAACCCGGGAACCACCGGGGAGCTGTTTTTT
v_call: TRBV27; clone_size: -; d_call: TRBD1; j_call: TRBJ1-2; cdr3_aa: CDSSLRQGDSLPYGYTF; cdr3_nt: TGTGACAGCAGTTTAAGGCAGGGGGACTCTCTACCCTATGGCTACACCTTC